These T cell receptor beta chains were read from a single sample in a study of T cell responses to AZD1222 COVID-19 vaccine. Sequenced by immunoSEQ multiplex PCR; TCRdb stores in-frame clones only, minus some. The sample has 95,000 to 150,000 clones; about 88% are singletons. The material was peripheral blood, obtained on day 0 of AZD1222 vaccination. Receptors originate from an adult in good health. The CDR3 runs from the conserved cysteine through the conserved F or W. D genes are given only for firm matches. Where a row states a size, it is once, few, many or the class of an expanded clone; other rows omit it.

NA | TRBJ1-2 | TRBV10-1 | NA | CASSARVGTRYGYTF | TGCGCCAGCAGTGCCCGAGTGGGCACCCGCTATGGCTACACCTTC
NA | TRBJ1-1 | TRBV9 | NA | CASSGAPPEAFF | TGTGCCAGCAGCGGGGCCCCCCCTGAAGCTTTCTTT
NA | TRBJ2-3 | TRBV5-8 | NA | CASSFRGADTQYF | TGTGCCAGCAGCTTCAGGGGAGCAGATACGCAGTATTTT
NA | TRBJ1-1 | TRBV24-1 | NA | CATSARGGFEAFF | TGTGCCACCAGTGCTCGGGGGGGGTTTGAAGCTTTCTTT
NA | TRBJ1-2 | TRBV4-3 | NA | CASSQDEGSLYGYTF | TGCGCCAGCAGCCAAGATGAGGGTTCCCTCTATGGCTACACCTTC
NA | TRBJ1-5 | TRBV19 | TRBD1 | CASSATGTVAYSNQPQHF | TGTGCCAGTAGTGCGACCGGGACAGTTGCATATAGCAATCAGCCCCAGCATTTT
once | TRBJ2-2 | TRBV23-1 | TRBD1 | CASSQRPARTGESPRELFF | TGCGCCAGCAGTCAAAGGCCGGCGAGGACAGGGGAGAGTCCCAGGGAGCTGTTTTTT
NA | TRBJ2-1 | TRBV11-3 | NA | CASRLGGEQFF | TGTGCCAGCAGACTTGGAGGTGAGCAGTTCTTC
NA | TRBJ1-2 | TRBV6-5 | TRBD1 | CASSYSTGTGVLGYTF | TGTGCCAGCAGTTACTCGACAGGGACAGGGGTTTTAGGCTACACCTTC
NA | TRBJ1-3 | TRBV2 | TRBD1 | CAIVVGQGNTIYF | TGTGCCATCGTCGTGGGACAGGGAAACACCATATATTTT
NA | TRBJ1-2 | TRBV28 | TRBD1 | CASSPTGVGYGYTF | TGTGCCAGCAGCCCAACAGGGGTAGGCTATGGCTACACCTTC
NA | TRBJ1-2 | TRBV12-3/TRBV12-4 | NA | CASSLAGTGYTF | TGTGCCAGCAGTTTAGCCGGGACAGGCTACACCTTC
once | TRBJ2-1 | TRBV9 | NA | CASSALVSSYNEQFF | TGTGCCAGCAGCGCGCTAGTGTCTTCCTACAATGAGCAGTTCTTC
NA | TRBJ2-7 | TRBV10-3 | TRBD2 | CAIRPGQGSSGGSYEQYF | TGTGCCATCAGGCCGGGACAGGGATCTAGCGGGGGGTCCTACGAGCAGTACTTC
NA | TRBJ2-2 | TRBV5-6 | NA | CASSLTGTNTGELFF | TGTGCCAGCAGCTTGACAGGGACGAACACCGGGGAGCTGTTTTTT
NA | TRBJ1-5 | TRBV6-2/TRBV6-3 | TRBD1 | CASSYLLDRGSSNQPQHF | TGTGCCAGCAGTTACTTGCTGGACAGGGGAAGTAGCAATCAGCCCCAGCATTTT
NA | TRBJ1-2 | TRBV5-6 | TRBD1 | CASSTGQGNYAF | TGTGCCAGCAGCACCGGACAGGGGAATTACGCCTTC
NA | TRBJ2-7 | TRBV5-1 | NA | CASSPASDRSYEQYF | TGCGCCAGCAGCCCCGCCTCGGACAGATCCTACGAGCAGTACTTC
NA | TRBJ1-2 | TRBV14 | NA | CASSRTGGTRYGYTF | TGTGCCAGCAGCCGAACCGGCGGGACGAGGTATGGCTACACCTTC
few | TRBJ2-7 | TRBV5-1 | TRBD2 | CASRATGLAGGSPYEQYF | TGCGCCAGCAGGGCTACGGGACTAGCGGGAGGGTCCCCCTACGAGCAGTACTTC
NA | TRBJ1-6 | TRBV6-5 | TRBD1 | CASSYGADRGASPLHF | TGTGCCAGCAGTTACGGCGCGGACAGGGGGGCTTCACCCCTCCACTTT
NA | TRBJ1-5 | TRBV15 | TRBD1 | CATSRDGHRGTGQPQHF | TGTGCCACCAGCAGAGATGGGCACAGGGGTACGGGGCAGCCCCAGCATTTT
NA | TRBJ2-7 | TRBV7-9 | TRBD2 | CASSSPGGLELYEQYF | TGTGCCAGCAGCTCACCCGGGGGACTAGAGCTTTACGAGCAGTACTTC
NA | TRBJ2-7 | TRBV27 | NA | CASSWGRGGEQYF | TGTGCCAGCAGTTGGGGACGGGGTGGGGAGCAGTACTTC
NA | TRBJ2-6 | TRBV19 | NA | CASTQSPSSGANVLTF | TGTGCCAGTACCCAATCCCCCAGCTCTGGGGCCAACGTCCTGACTTTC
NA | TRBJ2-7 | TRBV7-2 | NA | CASSRDSRNYEQYF | TGTGCCAGCAGCCGCGACTCCAGGAATTACGAGCAGTACTTC